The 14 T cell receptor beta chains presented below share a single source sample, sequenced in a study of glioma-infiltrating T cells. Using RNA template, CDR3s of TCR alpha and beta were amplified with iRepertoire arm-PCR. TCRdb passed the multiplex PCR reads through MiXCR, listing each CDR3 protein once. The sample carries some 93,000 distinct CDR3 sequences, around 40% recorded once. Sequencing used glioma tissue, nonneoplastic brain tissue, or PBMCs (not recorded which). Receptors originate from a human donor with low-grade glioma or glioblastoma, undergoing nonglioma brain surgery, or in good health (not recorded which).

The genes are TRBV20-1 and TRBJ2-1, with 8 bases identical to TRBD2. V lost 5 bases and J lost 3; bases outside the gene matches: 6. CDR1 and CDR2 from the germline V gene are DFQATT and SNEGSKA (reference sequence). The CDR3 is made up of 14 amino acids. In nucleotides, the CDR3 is TGCAGTGCTGAGGAGCGGGGGATCTACAATGAGCAGTTCTTC. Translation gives CSAEERGIYNEQFF.

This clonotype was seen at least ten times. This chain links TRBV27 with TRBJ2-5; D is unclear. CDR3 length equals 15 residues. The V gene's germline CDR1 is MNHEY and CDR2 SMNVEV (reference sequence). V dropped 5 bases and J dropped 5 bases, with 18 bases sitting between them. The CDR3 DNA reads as TGTGCCAGCAGTATGAAGGGAACCCGGGCGGAGACCCAGTACTTC. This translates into CASSMKGTRAETQYF.

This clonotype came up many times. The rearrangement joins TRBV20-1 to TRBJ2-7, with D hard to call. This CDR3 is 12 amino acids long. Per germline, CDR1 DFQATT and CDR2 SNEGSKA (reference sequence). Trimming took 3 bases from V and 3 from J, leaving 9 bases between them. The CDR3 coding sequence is TGCAGTGCTAGTGGGCAGAGCTACGAGCAGTACTTC. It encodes CSASGQSYEQYF.

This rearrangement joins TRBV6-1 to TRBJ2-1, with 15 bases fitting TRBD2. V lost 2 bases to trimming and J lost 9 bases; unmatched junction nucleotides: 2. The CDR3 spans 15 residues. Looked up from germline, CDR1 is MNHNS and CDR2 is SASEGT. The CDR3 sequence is CASSEQGLAGGEQFF. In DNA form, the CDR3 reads TGTGCCAGCAGTGAACAGGGACTAGCGGGGGGTGAGCAGTTCTTC.

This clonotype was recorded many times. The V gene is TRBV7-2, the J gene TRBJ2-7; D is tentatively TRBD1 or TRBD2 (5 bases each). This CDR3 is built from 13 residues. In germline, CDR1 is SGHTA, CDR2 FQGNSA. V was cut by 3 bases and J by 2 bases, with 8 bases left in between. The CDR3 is CASSFLGAYEQYF. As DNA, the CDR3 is TGTGCCAGCAGCTTCTTGGGGGCCTACGAGCAGTACTTC.

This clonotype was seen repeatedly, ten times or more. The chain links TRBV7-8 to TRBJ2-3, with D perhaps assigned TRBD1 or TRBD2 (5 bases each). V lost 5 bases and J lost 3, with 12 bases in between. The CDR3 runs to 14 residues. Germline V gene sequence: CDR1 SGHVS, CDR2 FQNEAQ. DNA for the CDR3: TGTGCCAGCAGCCGAGGGGTCAGGACAGATACGCAGTATTTT. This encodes CASSRGVRTDTQYF.

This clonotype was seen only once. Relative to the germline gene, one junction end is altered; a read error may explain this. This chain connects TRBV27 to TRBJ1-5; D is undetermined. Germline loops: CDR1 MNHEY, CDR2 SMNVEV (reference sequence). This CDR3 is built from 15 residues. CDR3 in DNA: TGTGCCGGCAGTTTAGGAGGCCCGAGTCCCCAGCCCCAGCATTTT. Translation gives CAGSLGGPSPQPQHF.

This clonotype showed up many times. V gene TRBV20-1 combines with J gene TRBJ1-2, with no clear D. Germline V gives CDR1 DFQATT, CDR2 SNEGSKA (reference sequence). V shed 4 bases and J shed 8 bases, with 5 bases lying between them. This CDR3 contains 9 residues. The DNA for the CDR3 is TGCAGTGCTATTGAGGGCTACACCTTC. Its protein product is CSAIEGYTF.

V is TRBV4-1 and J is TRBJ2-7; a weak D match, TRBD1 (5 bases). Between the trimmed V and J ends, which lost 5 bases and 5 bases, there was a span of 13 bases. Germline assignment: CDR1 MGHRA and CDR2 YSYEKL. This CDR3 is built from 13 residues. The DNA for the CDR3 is TGCGCCAGCAGCTTAGTCAGGGCGGACGAGCAGTACTTC. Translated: CASSLVRADEQYF.

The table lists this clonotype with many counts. The CDR3 coding sequence is TGTGCCTGGAGTCTGGGACTAGCTGGCTACGAGCAGTACTTC. Amino acids: CAWSLGLAGYEQYF. The chain is built from TRBV30 and TRBJ2-7; 9 nucleotides agree with TRBD2. This CDR3 spans 14 amino acids. Germline assignment: CDR1 GTSNPN and CDR2 SVGIG (reference sequence). Unmatched junction bases numbered 5, after V lost 2 bases and J lost 3 bases.

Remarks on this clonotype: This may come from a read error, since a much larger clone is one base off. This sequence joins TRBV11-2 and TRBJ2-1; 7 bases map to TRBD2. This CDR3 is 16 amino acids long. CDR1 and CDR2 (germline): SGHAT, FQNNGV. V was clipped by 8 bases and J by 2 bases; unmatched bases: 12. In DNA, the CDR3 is TGTGCCAGCGGCGCTAACCGGGACTACCCCTACAATGAGCAGTTCTTC. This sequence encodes CASGANRDYPYNEQFF.

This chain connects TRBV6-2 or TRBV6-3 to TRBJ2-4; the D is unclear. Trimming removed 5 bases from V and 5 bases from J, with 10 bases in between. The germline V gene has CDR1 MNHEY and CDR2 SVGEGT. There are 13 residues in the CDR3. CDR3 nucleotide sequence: TGTGCCAGCAGTGAAGGAGCAGAAAACATTCAGTACTTC. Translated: CASSEGAENIQYF.

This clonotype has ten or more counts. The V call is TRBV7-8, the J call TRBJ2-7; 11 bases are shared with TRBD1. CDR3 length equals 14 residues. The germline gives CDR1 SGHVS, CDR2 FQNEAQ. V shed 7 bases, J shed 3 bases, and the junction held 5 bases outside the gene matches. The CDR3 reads CASTSGQGVYEQYF. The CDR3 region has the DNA TGTGCCAGCACTTCGGGACAGGGGGTCTACGAGCAGTACTTC.

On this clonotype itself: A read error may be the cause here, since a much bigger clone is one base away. The CDR3 is CDSSRGYNQPQHF. The CDR3 nucleotides read TGTGACAGCAGTCGGGGATACAATCAGCCCCAGCATTTT. The chain carries TRBV12-3 or TRBV12-4 and TRBJ1-5; no firm D call. The CDR3 is 13 residues long.